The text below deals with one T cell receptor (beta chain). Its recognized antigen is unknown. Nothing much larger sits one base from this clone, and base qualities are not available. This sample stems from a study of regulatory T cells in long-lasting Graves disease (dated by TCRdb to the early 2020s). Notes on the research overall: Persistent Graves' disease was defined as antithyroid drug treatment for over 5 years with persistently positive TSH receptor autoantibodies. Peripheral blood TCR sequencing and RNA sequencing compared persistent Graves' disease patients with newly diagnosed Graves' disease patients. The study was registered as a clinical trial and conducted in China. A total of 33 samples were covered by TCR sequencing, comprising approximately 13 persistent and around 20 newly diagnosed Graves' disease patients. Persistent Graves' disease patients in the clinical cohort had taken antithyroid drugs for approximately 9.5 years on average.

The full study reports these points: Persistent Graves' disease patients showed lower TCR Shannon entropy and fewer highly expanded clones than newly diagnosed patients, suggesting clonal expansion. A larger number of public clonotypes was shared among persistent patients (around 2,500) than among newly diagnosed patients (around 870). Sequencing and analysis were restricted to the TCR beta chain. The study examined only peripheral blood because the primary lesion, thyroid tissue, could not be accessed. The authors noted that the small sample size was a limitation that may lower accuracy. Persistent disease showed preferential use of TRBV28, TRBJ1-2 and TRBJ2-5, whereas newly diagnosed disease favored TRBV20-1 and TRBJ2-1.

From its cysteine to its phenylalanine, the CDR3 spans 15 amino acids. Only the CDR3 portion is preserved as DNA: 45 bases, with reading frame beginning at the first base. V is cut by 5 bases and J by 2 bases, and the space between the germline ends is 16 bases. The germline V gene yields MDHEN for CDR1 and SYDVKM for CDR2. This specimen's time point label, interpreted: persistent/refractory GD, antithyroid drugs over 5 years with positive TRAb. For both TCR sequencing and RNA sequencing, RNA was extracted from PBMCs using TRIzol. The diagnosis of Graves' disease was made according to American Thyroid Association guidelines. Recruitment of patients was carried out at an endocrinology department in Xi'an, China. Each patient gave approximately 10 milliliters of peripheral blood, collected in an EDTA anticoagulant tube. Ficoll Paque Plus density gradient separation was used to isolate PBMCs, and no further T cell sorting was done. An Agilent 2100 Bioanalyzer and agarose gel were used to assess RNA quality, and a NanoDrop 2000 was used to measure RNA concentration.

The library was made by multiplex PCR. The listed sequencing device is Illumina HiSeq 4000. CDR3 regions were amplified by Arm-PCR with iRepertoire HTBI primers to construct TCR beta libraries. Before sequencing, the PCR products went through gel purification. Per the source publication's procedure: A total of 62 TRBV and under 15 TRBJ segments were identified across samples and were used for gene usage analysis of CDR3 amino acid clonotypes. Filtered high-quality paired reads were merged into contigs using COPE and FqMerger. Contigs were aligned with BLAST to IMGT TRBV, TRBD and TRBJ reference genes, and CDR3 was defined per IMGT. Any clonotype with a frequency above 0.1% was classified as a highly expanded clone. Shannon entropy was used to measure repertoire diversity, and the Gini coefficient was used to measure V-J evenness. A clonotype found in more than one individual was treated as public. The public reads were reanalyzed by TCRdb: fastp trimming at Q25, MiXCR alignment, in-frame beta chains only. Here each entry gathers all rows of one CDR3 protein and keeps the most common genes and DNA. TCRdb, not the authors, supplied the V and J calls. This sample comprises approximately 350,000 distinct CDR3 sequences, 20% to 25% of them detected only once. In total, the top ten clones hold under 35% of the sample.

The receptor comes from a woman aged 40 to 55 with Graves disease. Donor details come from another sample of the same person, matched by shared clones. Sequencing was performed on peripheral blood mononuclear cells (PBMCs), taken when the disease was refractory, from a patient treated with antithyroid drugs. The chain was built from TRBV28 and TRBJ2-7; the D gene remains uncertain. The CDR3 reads CASSPTASLPYEQYF. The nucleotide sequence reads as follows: TGTGCCAGCAGTCCCACAGCATCCCTTCCCTACGAGCAGTACTTC.